This entry features one T cell receptor beta chain sequence. Its antigen is still unknown. This sample was included in a study of tumor and adjacent non-tumor tissue in lung cancer. Study-level information: Samples averaged around 4 million productive TCRbeta reads each. Whole-study findings and limits: Patients with more diverse tumor TCRs had worse survival.

Germline-derived CDR1 and CDR2 are SGHKS and YYEKEE (reference sequence). The CDR3 has 20 amino acids. Losses at the gene ends were 5 bases for V and 7 bases for J; bases not matched to a gene: 25. RNA was extracted from bulk tissue without any cell sorting. This non-tumor lung sample came from over 3 cm beyond the tumor edge. TCRbeta libraries were built with three rounds of nested PCR, modified from ARM-PCR. A single record per CDR3 protein comes from TCRdb applying MiXCR to the multiplex PCR reads. The table records 80,000 to 100,000 distinct CDR3 sequences, 75% to 85% of them present only once. The clonotype originates from a man between 60 and 75 years old with small cell lung cancer. The source material was distant non-tumor lung tissue. This sequence joins TRBV5-5 and TRBJ2-1, with TRBD2 identical over 9 bases. The CDR3 region has the DNA TGTGCCAGCAGGCCTGAGACTAGCGGAACCCTTTTGACCCGGGATAATGAGCAGTTCTTC. This codes for CASRPETSGTLLTRDNEQFF. Using reference TRBV5-5 and TRBJ2-1 for the parts outside the CDR3, the full variable domain is DAGVTQSPTHLIKTRGQQVTLRCSPISGHKSVSWYQQVLGQGPQFIFQYYEKEERGRGNFPDRFSARQFPNYSSELNVNALLLGDSALYLCASRPETSGTLLTRDNEQFFGPGTRLTVL.